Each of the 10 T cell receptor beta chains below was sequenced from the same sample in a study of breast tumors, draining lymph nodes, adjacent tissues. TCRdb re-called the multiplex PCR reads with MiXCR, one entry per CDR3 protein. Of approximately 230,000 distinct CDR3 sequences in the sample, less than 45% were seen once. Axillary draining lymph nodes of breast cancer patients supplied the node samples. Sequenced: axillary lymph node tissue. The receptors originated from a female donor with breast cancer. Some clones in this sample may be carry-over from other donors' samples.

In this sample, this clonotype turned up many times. In DNA, the CDR3 is TGTGCCAGCAGCCCAAGTCCCGGGACAGGGTTCGAGCAGTACTTC. It yields the protein CASSPSPGTGFEQYF. The rearrangement joins TRBV9 to TRBJ2-7, with 9 bases aligning to TRBD1. V lost 4 bases and J lost 6; bases outside the gene matches: 11. The CDR3 consists of 15 residues. CDR1 and CDR2 from the germline V gene are SGDLS and YYNGEE.

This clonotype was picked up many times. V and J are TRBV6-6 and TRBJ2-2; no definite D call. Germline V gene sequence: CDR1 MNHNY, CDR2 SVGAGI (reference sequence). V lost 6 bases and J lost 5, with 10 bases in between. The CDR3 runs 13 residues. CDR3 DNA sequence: TGTGCCAGCAGCATTGACGGAACCGGGGAGCTGTTTTTT. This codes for CASSIDGTGELFF.

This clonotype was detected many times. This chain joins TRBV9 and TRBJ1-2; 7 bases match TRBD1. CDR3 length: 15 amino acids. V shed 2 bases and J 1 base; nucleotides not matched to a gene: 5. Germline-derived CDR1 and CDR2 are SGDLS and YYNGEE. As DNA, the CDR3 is TGTGCCAGCAGCGTTGGGGACAGAATTAACTATGGCTACACCTTC. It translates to CASSVGDRINYGYTF. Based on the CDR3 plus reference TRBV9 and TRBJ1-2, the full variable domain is DSGVTQTPKHLITATGQRVTLRCSPRSGDLSVYWYQQSLDQGLQFLIQYYNGEERAKGNILERFSAQQFPDLHSELNLSSLELGDSALYFCASSVGDRINYGYTFGSGTRLTVV.

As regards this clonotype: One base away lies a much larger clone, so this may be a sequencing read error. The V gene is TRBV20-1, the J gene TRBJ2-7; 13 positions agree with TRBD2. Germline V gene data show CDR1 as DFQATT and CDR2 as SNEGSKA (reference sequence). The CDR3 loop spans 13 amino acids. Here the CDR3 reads CSAGTSGTYAQYF. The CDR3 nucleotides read TGCAGTGCCGGGACTAGCGGGACTTACGCGCAGTACTTC.

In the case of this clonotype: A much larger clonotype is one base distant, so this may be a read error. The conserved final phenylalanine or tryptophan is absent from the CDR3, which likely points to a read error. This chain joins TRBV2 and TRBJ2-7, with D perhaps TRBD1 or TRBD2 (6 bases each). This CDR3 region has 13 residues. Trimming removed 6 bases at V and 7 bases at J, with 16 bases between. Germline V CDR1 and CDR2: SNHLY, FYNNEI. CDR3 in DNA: TGTGCCAGCAGAGAGAACCAGGGGAGGGAGCAGTACCTC. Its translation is CASRENQGREQYL.

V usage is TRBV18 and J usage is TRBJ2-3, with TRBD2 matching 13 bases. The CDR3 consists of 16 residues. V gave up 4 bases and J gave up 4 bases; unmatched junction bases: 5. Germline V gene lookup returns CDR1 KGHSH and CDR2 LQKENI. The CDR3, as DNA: TGTGCCAGCTCACGAGGACTAGCGGGAGAGGCAGATACGCAGTATTTT. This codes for CASSRGLAGEADTQYF.

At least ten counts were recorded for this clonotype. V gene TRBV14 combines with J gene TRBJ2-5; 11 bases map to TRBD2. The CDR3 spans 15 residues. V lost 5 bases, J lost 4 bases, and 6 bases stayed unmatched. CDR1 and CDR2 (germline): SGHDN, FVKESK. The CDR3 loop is CASSRLAGLGETQYF. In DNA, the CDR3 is TGTGCCAGCAGCAGACTAGCGGGATTGGGAGAGACCCAGTACTTC.

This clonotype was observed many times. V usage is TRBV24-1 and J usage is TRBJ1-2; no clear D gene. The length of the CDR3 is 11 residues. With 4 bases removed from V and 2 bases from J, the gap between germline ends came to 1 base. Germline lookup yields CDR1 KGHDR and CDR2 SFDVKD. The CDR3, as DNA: TGTGCCACCAGTGACAACTATGGCTACACCTTC. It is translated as CATSDNYGYTF.

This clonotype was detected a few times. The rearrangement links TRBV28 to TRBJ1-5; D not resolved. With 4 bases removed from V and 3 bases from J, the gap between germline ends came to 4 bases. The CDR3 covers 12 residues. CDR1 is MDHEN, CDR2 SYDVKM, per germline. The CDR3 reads CASSSNNQPQHF. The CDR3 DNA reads TGTGCCAGCAGTTCTAACAATCAGCCCCAGCATTTT.

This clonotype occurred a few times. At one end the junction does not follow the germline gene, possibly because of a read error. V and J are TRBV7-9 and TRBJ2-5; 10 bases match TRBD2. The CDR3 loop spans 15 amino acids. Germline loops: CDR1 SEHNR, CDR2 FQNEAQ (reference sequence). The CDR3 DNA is TGTGCCAGCAGCTTCCCGACTAGCGGGCAAGAGACCCAGTGCTTC. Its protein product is CASSFPTSGQETQCF.